This T cell receptor beta chain was sequenced during a study of Ad26.COV2.S vaccination and SARS-CoV-2 variants. Described treatment: roughly 19 received Ad26.COV2.S at low or high dose, single or two shots; roughly five received placebo; per-sample allocation not given. All samples were drawn on day 63, counting from the first vaccine or placebo injection. TCRdb's table, derived via immunoSEQ multiplex PCR, lists solely in-frame clones and lacks some. This sample carries around 320,000 clones, around 84% of them seen once, and the ten largest clones take around 2%. The CDR3 is 13 residues long. The rearrangement joins TRBV21-1 to TRBJ2-7; the table names TRBD2, a call not compared with the DNA. TRBV21-1 is assigned pseudogene status. The TCR sequence derives from a person aged 18-60 years who received the Ad26.COV2.S COVID-19 vaccine or a placebo. The sequences come from peripheral blood, collected in a trial of Ad26.COV2.S vaccine versus placebo. CDR3 sequence (DNA): TGTGCCAGCAGAGCCATAGCAGCCTACGAGCAGTACTTC. Translation gives CASRAIAAYEQYF.